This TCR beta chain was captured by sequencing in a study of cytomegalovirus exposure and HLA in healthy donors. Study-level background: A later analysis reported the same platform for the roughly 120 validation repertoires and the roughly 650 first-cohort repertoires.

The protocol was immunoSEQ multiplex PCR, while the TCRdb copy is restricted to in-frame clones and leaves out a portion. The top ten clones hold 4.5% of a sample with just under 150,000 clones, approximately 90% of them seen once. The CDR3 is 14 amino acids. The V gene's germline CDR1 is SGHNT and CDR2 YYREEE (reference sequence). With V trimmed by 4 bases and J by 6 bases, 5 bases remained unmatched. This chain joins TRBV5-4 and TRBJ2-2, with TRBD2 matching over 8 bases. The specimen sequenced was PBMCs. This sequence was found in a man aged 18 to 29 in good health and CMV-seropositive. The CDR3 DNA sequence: TGTGCCAGCAGCGCGGGACTAGTTCCCGGGGAGCTGTTTTTT. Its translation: CASSAGLVPGELFF.